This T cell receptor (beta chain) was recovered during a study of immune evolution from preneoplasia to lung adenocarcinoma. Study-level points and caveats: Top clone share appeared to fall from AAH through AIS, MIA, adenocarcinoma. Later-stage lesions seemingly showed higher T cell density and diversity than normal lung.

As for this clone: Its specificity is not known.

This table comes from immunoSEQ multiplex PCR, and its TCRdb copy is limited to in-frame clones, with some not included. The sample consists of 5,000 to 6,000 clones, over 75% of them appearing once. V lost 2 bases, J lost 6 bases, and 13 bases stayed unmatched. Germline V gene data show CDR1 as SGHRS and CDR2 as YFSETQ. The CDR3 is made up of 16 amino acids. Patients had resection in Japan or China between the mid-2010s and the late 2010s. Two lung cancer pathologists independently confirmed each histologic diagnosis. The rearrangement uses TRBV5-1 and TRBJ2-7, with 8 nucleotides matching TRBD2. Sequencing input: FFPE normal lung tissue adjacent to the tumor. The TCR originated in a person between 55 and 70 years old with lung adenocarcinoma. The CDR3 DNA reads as TGCGCCAGCAGCTTTGGTGGTGCCGGCGGGAGGCTCGAGCAGTACTTC. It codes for CASSFGGAGGRLEQYF.